This T cell receptor (beta chain) was identified in a study of T cell changes during pregnancy in multiple sclerosis (dated by TCRdb to the late 2010s). Background on the whole study: The study examined how the T cell repertoire changed over the course of pregnancy in women with multiple sclerosis.

In the case of this clone: The specificity of this receptor is unknown. Base-call qualities are not available, and no considerably larger clone is one nucleotide away.

The germline V gene specifies MNHNS as CDR1 and SASEGT as CDR2. Trimming accounts for 6 bases at V and 5 bases at J, while the number of junction bases matched to no gene is 6. The CDR3 holds 14 amino acids from the cysteine to the phenylalanine. Only the CDR3 portion is preserved as DNA: 42 bases, with reading frame beginning at the first base. Library generation was performed with the immunoSEQ multiplex PCR assay. Here the immuneACCESS table is served through TCRdb, limited to in-frame sequences with V and J called. Missing clones are a known gap in these copies; in checked studies unresolved V genes cover under half, and the rest lacks a known reason. Recorded for this sample are tens of thousands of clones; 93% of them occurred a single time. The top ten hold roughly 4% of the sample.

This sequence was found in a female donor with multiple sclerosis, enrolled in a pregnancy study. Specimen: CD8+ T cells from peripheral blood mononuclear cells, collected after pregnancy. Recombination connected TRBV6-1 to TRBJ1-5, with 8 junctional bases fitting TRBD1. The CDR3 protein is CASREWTGYQPQHF. The bases read TGTGCCAGCAGGGAATGGACAGGGTATCAGCCCCAGCATTTT.